The 30 T cell receptor beta chains below come from one sample, sequenced in a study of blood T cells in healthy people across ages. Together with a sample-barcoded 5' primer, a J-beta primer mix was included in a second PCR lasting roughly 6 to 12 cycles. TCRdb re-called the 5' RACE reads with MiXCR, one entry per CDR3 protein. This sample yields about 930,000 distinct CDR3 sequences, of which almost 30% are seen a single time; roughly a tenth belongs to the top ten. These same data were also listed under a study on T cells of mothers and their children.

Sequencing used blood. The source of these receptors is a woman aged 40 to 50 in good health.

This clonotype was detected only once. The chain links TRBV7-2 to TRBJ1-2; the D is unclear. Trimming took off 3 bases at V and 6 bases at J, with 14 bases between the two ends. Germline V gene sequence: CDR1 SGHTA, CDR2 FQGNSA. The CDR3 sequence is 14 residues long. CDR3 nucleotide sequence: TGTGCCAGCAGCTTTGGAGGTTCAAACCATGGCTACACCTTC. It is translated as CASSFGGSNHGYTF. Full variable domain (missing parts from reference TRBV7-2 and TRBJ1-2): GAGVSQSPSNKVTEKGKDVELRCDPISGHTALYWYRQSLGQGLEFLIYFQGNSAPDKSGLPSDRFSAERTGGSVSTLTIQRTQQEDSAVYLCASSFGGSNHGYTFGSGTRLTVV.

CDR3 in amino acids: CASSSTWDTQYF. In nucleotides, the CDR3 is TGTGCCAGCAGTTCCACCTGGGATACGCAGTATTTT. This chain connects TRBV6-5 to TRBJ2-3; D unresolved. The CDR3 is 12 residues long. Germline CDR1 MNHEY, CDR2 SVGAGI. The germline V and J ends were trimmed by 4 bases and 6 bases, with 8 bases remaining between them.

Ten or more counts support this clonotype. The V gene is TRBV10-3, the J gene TRBJ2-5, with TRBD2 matching over 8 bases. The CDR3 totals 16 residues. V lost 5 bases, J lost 5 bases, and 13 bases stayed unmatched. Germline V gene sequence: CDR1 ENHRY, CDR2 SYGVKD. Here the CDR3 DNA reads TGTGCCATCAGTCCCGGTTCCCCGGGGGGGGCGGAGACCCAGTACTTC. It encodes CAISPGSPGGAETQYF.

The table lists this clonotype with a count of one. A read error is possible here, since a much larger clone lies one base away. The chain employs TRBV12-3 or TRBV12-4 and TRBJ2-4; D is undetermined. This CDR3 contains 14 residues. V was shortened by 5 bases and J by 0 bases, with 8 bases between the two germline ends. CDR3 bases: TGTGCCAGCAGTAATACAGAAGCCAAAAACATTCAGTACTTC. It specifies CASSNTEAKNIQYF.

This clonotype was found many times. The CDR3 DNA sequence: TGTGCCAGCAGCTTGGAAACCGGGTTCAGGGATACGCAGTATTTT. This translates into CASSLETGFRDTQYF. The gene calls are TRBV5-6 and TRBJ2-3; unclear D gene. Between the trimmed V and J ends, which lost 0 bases and 6 bases, there was a span of 14 bases. The CDR3 is made up of 15 amino acids. Germline V gene data show CDR1 as SGHDT and CDR2 as YYEEEE.

V usage is TRBV6-2 or TRBV6-3 and J usage is TRBJ2-1, with 8 bases lining up with TRBD1. This CDR3 has 13 residues. After removal of 6 bases from V and 10 bases from J, the junction contained 8 bases not matched to a gene. Germline CDR1 reads MNHEY; CDR2 reads SVGEGT. In nucleotides, the CDR3 is TGTGCCAGCAGGAAAAACAGGGGGGAGGAGCAGTTCTTC. Its protein product is CASRKNRGEEQFF.

This clonotype occurred a few times. A single base separates this from a much larger clone, so it may be a read error. The J gene is TRBJ2-7, the V gene TRBV4-1; D ambiguous. The CDR3 runs 13 residues. V shed 1 base and J shed 8 bases, with 12 bases lying between them. Germline V gene lookup returns CDR1 MGHRA and CDR2 YSYEKL. Here the CDR3 reads CASSQVGQYKQYF. The CDR3 nucleotides read TGCGCCAGCAGCCAAGTTGGGCAATACAAGCAGTACTTC.

This clonotype turned up a few times. One junction end does not reproduce the germline sequence, and a read error may be involved. The J gene is TRBJ2-2, the V gene TRBV12-3 or TRBV12-4, with TRBD2 as a possible D gene (6 bases). CDR3 length equals 14 residues. The CDR3 sequence is CAGSLGGWTGELFF. The CDR3 DNA is TGTGCCGGCAGTTTAGGAGGGTGGACCGGGGAGCTGTTTTTT.

The table lists this clonotype with a count of one. The chain couples TRBV6-5 to TRBJ1-6, with a tentative D call TRBD1 (6 bases). Germline CDR1 reads MNHEY; CDR2 reads SVGAGI. V was clipped by 4 bases and J by 10 bases, with 17 bases between them. The CDR3 is 15 residues long. In nucleotides, the CDR3 is TGTGCCAGCAGTTCTCCCAGGGGAATACGCTCACCCCTCCACTTT. It codes for CASSSPRGIRSPLHF.

The chain couples TRBV6-4 to TRBJ2-3; TRBD1 matches at 7 bases. Germline V gene lookup returns CDR1 MRHNA and CDR2 SNTAGT. The CDR3 length is 16 residues. V lost 0 bases, J lost 1 base, and 4 bases stayed unmatched. The chain's CDR3 is CASSDSGGGGTDTQYF. CDR3 DNA sequence: TGTGCCAGCAGTGACTCAGGGGGCGGTGGCACAGATACGCAGTATTTT.

This clonotype occurred many times. This rearrangement joins TRBV28 to TRBJ2-7; 8 nucleotides align to TRBD2. V was clipped by 6 bases and J by 3 bases; unmatched bases: 7. The length of the CDR3 is 14 residues. Germline V lookup: CDR1 MDHEN, CDR2 SYDVKM. This CDR3 is CASRNPGGNYEQYF. In DNA form, the CDR3 reads TGTGCCAGCAGGAACCCGGGAGGGAACTACGAGCAGTACTTC.

This clonotype occurred many times. Here the CDR3 DNA reads TGTGCCAGCAGCTTAGTGCAGGGATCCTACGAGCAGTACTTC. This translates into CASSLVQGSYEQYF. The chain carries TRBV11-2 and TRBJ2-7; D perhaps matches TRBD1 (5 bases). This CDR3 contains 14 residues. V was trimmed by 1 base and J by 1 base, leaving 8 bases between them. The germline V gene encodes CDR1 SGHAT and CDR2 FQNNGV.

This clonotype turned up a few times. The V and J genes are TRBV5-1 and TRBJ1-1, with unresolved D. V was cut by 0 bases and J by 5 bases, with 11 bases left in between. The CDR3 sequence is 14 residues long. CDR1 and CDR2 from the germline V gene are SGHRS and YFSETQ. The CDR3 loop reads CASSLDGLGTEAFF. Here the CDR3 DNA reads TGCGCCAGCAGCTTGGACGGACTTGGGACTGAAGCTTTCTTT.

This clonotype was seen a few times. Its ends do not fully match the called genes, so a read error is possible. The V call is TRBV12-3 or TRBV12-4, the J call TRBJ2-7; D not resolved. This CDR3 has 14 amino acids. The CDR3 bases are TGTACCAGCAGTTTGCAAGACGGACCCTACGAGCAGTACTTC. Translated, it gives CTSSLQDGPYEQYF.

The gene calls are TRBV12-3 or TRBV12-4 and TRBJ2-2; 10 bases are a match to TRBD2. V lost 7 bases, J lost 1 base, and 15 bases stayed unmatched. This CDR3 has 19 residues. CDR3 amino acids: CASTMTELAGGLNTGELFF. The CDR3 region has the DNA TGTGCCAGCACTATGACTGAATTAGCGGGGGGCCTGAACACCGGGGAGCTGTTTTTT.

This chain connects TRBV7-8 to TRBJ1-3; D might be TRBD1 (5 bases). There are 15 residues in the CDR3. CDR1 is SGHVS, CDR2 FQNEAQ, per germline. V was cut by 7 bases and J by 1 base, with 14 bases left in between. CDR3 amino acids: CASNPGWGSGNTIYF. The CDR3 nucleotides read TGTGCCAGCAACCCGGGCTGGGGGTCTGGAAACACCATATATTTT.

The rearrangement joins TRBV15 to TRBJ1-6, with a tentative D call TRBD1 (5 bases). Trimming took 4 bases from V and 8 from J, leaving 15 bases between them. Germline CDR1 and CDR2: LNHNV and YYDKDF (reference sequence). This CDR3 is 15 amino acids long. CDR3 sequence (DNA): TGTGCCACCAGCAAACGGGACTTTGGTGATTCACCCCTCCACTTT. Translation: CATSKRDFGDSPLHF.

A few counts support this clonotype. The CDR3 DNA follows: TGTGCCAGCAGCCTCCGGACAGGGGGCTCTGAAGCTTTCTTT. It yields the protein CASSLRTGGSEAFF. The chain has TRBV6-1 and TRBJ1-1; the match to TRBD1 covers 11 bases. The CDR3 runs 14 residues. V dropped 6 bases and J dropped 6; count of bases not matched to a gene: 6. The germline gives CDR1 MNHNS, CDR2 SASEGT.

The chain employs TRBV5-4 and TRBJ1-3; 9 bases are shared with TRBD1. Germline assignment: CDR1 SGHNT and CDR2 YYREEE (reference sequence). The CDR3 covers 16 residues. With 2 bases clipped from V and 3 bases from J, the junction kept 6 bases outside the gene matches. CDR3 coding DNA: TGTGCCAGCAGCTTATTCGGGACAGGGATTGGAAACACCATATATTTT. It is translated as CASSLFGTGIGNTIYF. The full variable domain, with the rest looked up from reference TRBV5-4 and TRBJ1-3, is ETGVTQSPTHLIKTRGQQVTLRCSSQSGHNTVSWYQQALGQGPQFIFQYYREEENGRGNFPPRFSGLQFPNYSSELNVNALELDDSALYLCASSLFGTGIGNTIYFGEGSWLTVV.

This clonotype showed up many times. The CDR3 sequence is CSVGETGLDTQYF. The CDR3 DNA is TGCAGCGTGGGAGAGACAGGGTTAGATACGCAGTATTTT. The gene calls are TRBV29-1 and TRBJ2-3; 7 bases line up with TRBD1. The germline gives CDR1 SQVTM, CDR2 ANQGSEA. The length of the CDR3 is 13 residues. V shed 6 bases, J shed 5 bases, and the junction held 8 bases outside the gene matches.

The chain has TRBV3-1 and TRBJ1-5; D is unresolved. The CDR3 sequence is 14 residues long. Deletions cut 1 base from V and 3 bases from J, with 7 bases between. Germline V gene data show CDR1 as LGHDT and CDR2 as YNNKEL (reference sequence). The CDR3 region has the DNA TGTGCCAGCAGCCAAGGTCGGCTCAATCAGCCCCAGCATTTT. It specifies CASSQGRLNQPQHF. The full variable domain, with the rest looked up from reference TRBV3-1 and TRBJ1-5, is DTAVSQTPKYLVTQMGNDKSIKCEQNLGHDTMYWYKQDSKKFLKIMFSYNNKELIINETVPNRFSPKSPDKAHLNLHINSLELGDSAVYFCASSQGRLNQPQHFGDGTRLSIL.

V usage is TRBV19 and J usage is TRBJ2-6; D is ambiguous. CDR3 length: 16 amino acids. The germline V gene has CDR1 LNHDA and CDR2 SQIVND (reference sequence). Trimming cost V 0 bases and J 1 base, with 7 bases left between them. CDR3 in amino acids: CASSIDAISGANVLTF. CDR3 bases: TGTGCCAGTAGTATAGACGCGATATCTGGGGCCAACGTCCTGACTTTC.

This clonotype was seen a handful of times. The rearrangement links TRBV18 to TRBJ2-1, with 8 bases that match TRBD1. There are 14 residues in the CDR3. V gave up 3 bases and J gave up 11 bases; unmatched junction bases: 9. Germline V gene data show CDR1 as KGHSH and CDR2 as LQKENI. The CDR3 DNA reads TGTGCCAGCTCACCTGCGAGAGGACAGGGAAAGCAGTTCTTC. It specifies CASSPARGQGKQFF.

This chain joins TRBV28 and TRBJ2-3; D may be TRBD2 (5 bases). From germline, CDR1 is MDHEN and CDR2 SYDVKM. Trimming pared 9 bases from V and 4 bases from J, leaving 20 bases between. The CDR3 consists of 15 residues. CDR3 in DNA: TGTGCCAGTGGTCGGGGATACGGTAGCGCAGATACGCAGTATTTT. Translating it yields CASGRGYGSADTQYF.

As concerns this clonotype: This clone may be a read error of a much larger clone one base away. V usage is TRBV9 and J usage is TRBJ2-5; perhaps TRBD1 as D (5 bases). The CDR3 is 15 amino acids. The germline V gene has CDR1 SGDLS and CDR2 YYNGEE. This chain's CDR3 is CASGVDGRGQETQYF. CDR3 in DNA: TGTGCCAGCGGCGTAGATGGTAGGGGTCAAGAGACCCAGTACTTC.

This clonotype was seen a single time. This sequence joins TRBV14 and TRBJ1-1, with D possibly TRBD1 on 5 matching bases. V lost 0 bases and J 5 bases, leaving 13 bases between the germline ends. The V gene's germline CDR1 is SGHDN and CDR2 FVKESK. The CDR3 has 15 amino acids. CDR3 loop: CASSQEFGGKTEAFF. CDR3 in DNA: TGTGCCAGCAGCCAAGAATTTGGGGGAAAGACTGAAGCTTTCTTT.

This clonotype was counted at least ten times. The rearrangement links TRBV5-1 to TRBJ2-1, with 14 bases lining up with TRBD2. This CDR3 spans 13 amino acids. The germline V gene has CDR1 SGHRS and CDR2 YFSETQ. The J segment lost 9 bases and the V segment lost 8 bases, leaving 4 bases of the junction unmatched. This chain's CDR3 is CASRLAGGLEQFF. As DNA, the CDR3 is TGCGCCAGTAGACTAGCGGGGGGGCTTGAGCAGTTCTTC.

As concerns this clonotype: A much larger clone sits a single nucleotide away, making a read error possible. This chain joins TRBV7-8 and TRBJ1-5; D is unresolved. Germline loops: CDR1 SGHVS, CDR2 FQNEAQ. The V end lost 2 bases, the J end lost 3 bases, and 11 bases lay between the germline ends. The length of the CDR3 is 15 residues. The CDR3 DNA is TGTGCCAGCAGCTTATGGGCAGACCACAATCAGCCCCAGCATTTT. It codes for CASSLWADHNQPQHF. The full variable domain, completed using reference TRBV7-8 and TRBJ1-5, is GAGVSQSPRYKVAKRGQDVALRCDPISGHVSLFWYQQALGQGPEFLTYFQNEAQLDKSGLPSDRFFAERPEGSVSTLKIQRTQQEDSAVYLCASSLWADHNQPQHFGDGTRLSIL.

The table lists this clonotype with many counts. The chain joins TRBV7-2 to TRBJ2-7, with TRBD1 matching over 9 bases. The V gene end was trimmed by 3 bases and the J gene end by 3 bases; junction bases not matched to a gene: 12. Germline assignment: CDR1 SGHTA and CDR2 FQGNSA. This CDR3 comprises 17 residues. The CDR3: CASSLGADRGFLYEQYF. The CDR3 DNA is TGTGCCAGCAGCTTGGGGGCGGACAGGGGATTTCTCTACGAGCAGTACTTC.

The chain recombines TRBV7-6 with TRBJ2-6; D is unresolved. Germline CDR1 is SGHVS and CDR2 is FNYEAQ. Trimming pared 11 bases from V and 0 bases from J, leaving 11 bases between. The CDR3 runs to 14 residues. The CDR3 sequence is CAAARVSGANVLTF. The CDR3 nucleotides are TGTGCCGCTGCCCGGGTCTCTGGGGCCAACGTCCTGACTTTC.